A single TCR beta chain is shown here with its context. As yet, its antigen is unknown. Produced via immunoSEQ multiplex PCR; TCRdb's table is partial and in-frame only. The table lists approximately 150,000 clones, about 89% of them singletons. The entry originates in a study of T cell responses to AZD1222 COVID-19 vaccine. Whole-study results and caveats: After the peak T cell response, and only then, were repertoires sampled. Nearly half of spike-specific TCRs reportedly target variant regions that are unmutated in the B.1.351 and B.1.1.7 variants. Spike-specific TCR repertoires showed rising breadth and depth after two AZD1222 doses.

Trimming removed 0 bases from V and 5 bases from J; junction bases left unmatched: 3. The CDR3 sequence is 15 residues long. Germline CDR1 SGHTS, CDR2 YDEGEE. The rearrangement joins TRBV5-8 to TRBJ2-2, with 8 bases identical to TRBD1. The specimen was peripheral blood, collected on day 0 of AZD1222 vaccination. This clonotype originated in an adult in good health. The CDR3 loop reads CASSLGTGLTGELFF. Here the CDR3 DNA reads TGTGCCAGCAGCTTGGGGACAGGGTTGACCGGGGAGCTGTTTTTT.